Presented here are 10 T cell receptor beta chains from one specimen sequenced in a study of T cell changes during pregnancy in multiple sclerosis. Repertoires were generated with immunoSEQ multiplex PCR, while TCRdb's copy carries only in-frame clones and drops some. The sample lists about 79,000 clones; roughly 93% were seen once. The source material was peripheral blood, sampled in the second trimester of pregnancy. These receptors were collected from a female donor in good health, enrolled as a control in a pregnancy study.

V is TRBV27 and J is TRBJ1-1, with 10 nucleotides matching TRBD1. With 7 bases clipped from V and 4 bases from J, the junction kept 3 bases outside the gene matches. The CDR3 length is 13 residues. CDR1 MNHEY and CDR2 SMNVEV come from the germline V gene (reference sequence). The DNA for the CDR3 is TGTGCCAGCAACCGGGACAGGGGCACTGAAGCTTTCTTT. It translates to CASNRDRGTEAFF.

This rearrangement joins TRBV9 to TRBJ2-3; 11 bases map to TRBD2. The CDR3 spans 14 residues. After removal of 3 bases from V and 5 bases from J, the junction contained 2 bases not matched to a gene. The germline V gene encodes CDR1 SGDLS and CDR2 YYNGEE. The CDR3: CASSASGGIDTQYF. In nucleotides, the CDR3 is TGTGCCAGCAGCGCTAGCGGGGGGATAGATACGCAGTATTTT. The whole variable domain, filled in from reference TRBV9 and TRBJ2-3, reads DSGVTQTPKHLITATGQRVTLRCSPRSGDLSVYWYQQSLDQGLQFLIQYYNGEERAKGNILERFSAQQFPDLHSELNLSSLELGDSALYFCASSASGGIDTQYFGPGTRLTVL.

This clone appeared a few times. CDR3 protein: CASSVSPSGQSYEQYF. The CDR3 coding sequence is TGTGCCAGCAGCGTCTCCCCCTCGGGACAATCCTACGAGCAGTACTTC. The chain carries TRBV12-1 and TRBJ2-7; the D call of TRBD1 is as the table states it, not checked on the DNA. TRBV12-1 is an annotated pseudogene. This CDR3 is 16 amino acids long.

This chain uses TRBV11-3 with TRBJ1-2; 8 nucleotides align to TRBD1. The CDR3 covers 14 residues. Germline V gene data show CDR1 as SGHNT and CDR2 as YENEEA. V dropped 3 bases and J dropped 6; count of bases not matched to a gene: 6. The CDR3 DNA sequence: TGTGCCAGCAGCTTGCGACAGGGGAGGAATGGCTACACCTTC. It encodes CASSLRQGRNGYTF.

The chain is built from TRBV9 and TRBJ1-2; TRBD1 agrees at 9 bases. This CDR3 has 15 amino acids. Germline values: CDR1 SGDLS, CDR2 YYNGEE. With V trimmed by 4 bases and J by 0 bases, 4 bases remained unmatched. As DNA, the CDR3 is TGTGCCAGCAGCCCGAGGACAGGGGCTAACTATGGCTACACCTTC. Amino acids: CASSPRTGANYGYTF.

This chain connects TRBV11-3 to TRBJ1-1; TRBD1 might be the D (6 bases). This CDR3 has 14 amino acids. V was pared by 2 bases and J by 4 bases, with 11 bases between. Germline CDR1 SGHNT, CDR2 YENEEA. The CDR3 DNA follows: TGTGCCAGCAGCTTATCAGGGGTTGGCACTGAAGCTTTCTTT. Its protein is CASSLSGVGTEAFF.

V usage is TRBV7-3 and J usage is TRBJ2-3; 16 bases fit TRBD2. The length of the CDR3 is 19 residues. From germline, CDR1 is SGHTA and CDR2 FQGTGA. V was clipped by 4 bases and J by 5 bases; unmatched bases: 12. CDR3 nucleotides: TGTGCCAGCAGCTCACAACCCCCGGGACTAGCGGGGGGGCTAGATACGCAGTATTTT. Encoded protein: CASSSQPPGLAGGLDTQYF.

The genes are TRBV11-3 and TRBJ2-2, with 8 bases fitting TRBD1. The CDR3 totals 17 residues. The V gene end was trimmed by 2 bases and the J gene end by 7 bases; junction bases not matched to a gene: 12. Germline loops: CDR1 SGHNT, CDR2 YENEEA. The CDR3 DNA is TGTGCCAGCAGCTTATTTAGCGGACAGGGAGTTAACGGGGAGCTGTTTTTT. Its translation: CASSLFSGQGVNGELFF.

The rearrangement links TRBV6-1 to TRBJ1-1, with TRBD1 matching 9 bases. The ends lost 4 bases at V and 4 bases at J; junction bases unmatched: 4. The germline V gene encodes CDR1 MNHNS and CDR2 SASEGT. CDR3 length equals 14 residues. The CDR3 bases are TGTGCCAGCAGTGGGACAGGGGCGGCCACTGAAGCTTTCTTT. This gives the protein CASSGTGAATEAFF.

The chain combines TRBV7-2 with TRBJ1-3, with 8 nucleotides matching TRBD1. Germline-derived CDR1 and CDR2 are SGHTA and FQGNSA. The CDR3 loop spans 15 amino acids. J lost 4 bases, V lost 9 bases, and 11 bases had no gene match. CDR3 sequence: CASRIKTGGGNTIYF. CDR3 bases: TGTGCCAGTAGAATTAAAACAGGGGGAGGAAACACCATATATTTT. The complete variable domain, with remaining parts taken from reference TRBV7-2 and TRBJ1-3, reads GAGVSQSPSNKVTEKGKDVELRCDPISGHTALYWYRQSLGQGLEFLIYFQGNSAPDKSGLPSDRFSAERTGGSVSTLTIQRTQQEDSAVYLCASRIKTGGGNTIYFGEGSWLTVV.